The 21 T cell receptor beta chains given below trace back to one sample, sequenced in a study of neurological immune-mediated disorders. TCRdb re-called the 5' RACE reads through MiXCR, storing one row per CDR3 protein. The sample lists about 59,000 distinct CDR3 sequences, under 30% occurring once. Time point here: technical triplicate 2. Sequenced input: PBMCs. The receptors here all came from a man between 60 and 75 years old with HTLV-1-associated myelopathy (HAM/TSP).

This clonotype was counted at least ten times. The J gene is TRBJ2-1, the V gene TRBV12-3 or TRBV12-4, with 12 bases lining up with TRBD2. CDR3 size: 15 residues. J lost 5 bases, V lost 4 bases, and 3 bases had no gene match. The CDR3: CASSWTSGNNNEQFF. The CDR3 DNA sequence: TGTGCCAGCAGTTGGACTAGCGGGAATAACAATGAGCAGTTCTTC.

The gene calls are TRBV18 and TRBJ2-7; 13 nucleotides match TRBD2. Germline assignment: CDR1 KGHSH and CDR2 LQKENI. V lost 2 bases and J lost 6; bases outside the gene matches: 10. CDR3 size: 17 residues. The CDR3 loop reads CASSPTIPGLAGREQYF. The CDR3 DNA is TGTGCCAGCTCACCAACAATACCGGGACTAGCGGGACGCGAGCAGTACTTC. Full variable domain (missing parts from reference TRBV18 and TRBJ2-7): NAGVMQNPRHLVRRRGQEARLRCSPMKGHSHVYWYRQLPEEGLKFMVYLQKENIIDESGMPKERFSAEFPKEGPSILRIQQVVRGDSAAYFCASSPTIPGLAGREQYFGPGTRLTVT.

This clonotype was counted at least ten times. The V call is TRBV6-5, the J call TRBJ2-5, with TRBD1 identical over 9 bases. The trim removed 2 bases at V and 3 bases at J, leaving 7 bases unmatched. CDR1 MNHEY and CDR2 SVGAGI come from the germline V gene. The CDR3 totals 16 residues. The CDR3 loop is CASSYAYGQGKETQYF. In DNA form, the CDR3 reads TGTGCCAGCAGTTACGCATATGGACAGGGGAAAGAGACCCAGTACTTC.

On this clonotype: The junction does not match germline at one end; this may be a read error. The V call is TRBV12-3 or TRBV12-4, the J call TRBJ2-5; D perhaps matches TRBD1 (7 bases). CDR3 length equals 14 residues. CDR3 loop: CVSSWDSRRETQYF. As DNA, the CDR3 is TGTGTCAGCAGCTGGGACAGCCGGAGGGAGACACAGTACTTC.

At least ten counts were recorded for this clonotype. This chain joins TRBV7-2 and TRBJ2-3, with 11 bases identical to TRBD1. The CDR3 contains 15 residues. The ends lost 5 bases at V and 5 bases at J; junction bases unmatched: 6. Germline CDR1 reads SGHTA; CDR2 reads FQGNSA. The CDR3 sequence: CASSARDRGEDTQYF. The CDR3 DNA follows: TGTGCCAGCAGCGCCCGGGACAGGGGGGAAGATACGCAGTATTTT.

This clonotype was observed at least ten times. The chain links TRBV2 to TRBJ2-7; 8 bases fit TRBD1. J gave up 6 bases and V 6 bases, and 19 bases lay outside the gene matches. Germline-derived CDR1 and CDR2 are SNHLY and FYNNEI. This CDR3 is 17 amino acids long. Here the CDR3 DNA reads TGTGCCAGCAGCGAGTCCCCTCCTGGCAGGGGGCAGGGCGAGCAGTACTTC. This codes for CASSESPPGRGQGEQYF.

This clonotype is medium-sized by share. This chain's CDR3 is CASSPLAGNTGELFF. The CDR3 DNA is TGTGCCAGCAGCCCTTTAGCGGGAAACACCGGGGAGCTGTTTTTT. V usage is TRBV28 and J usage is TRBJ2-2; 8 nucleotides align to TRBD2. CDR3 length: 15 residues. Germline trimming cut 6 bases from V and 2 bases from J; bases unmatched to any gene: 5. Germline values: CDR1 MDHEN, CDR2 SYDVKM.

This clonotype was observed many times. The chain uses TRBV20-1 and TRBJ1-5; the D is unclear. Germline V gene lookup returns CDR1 DFQATT and CDR2 SNEGSKA (reference sequence). The CDR3 sequence is 13 residues long. Trimming took 5 bases from V and 3 from J, leaving 11 bases between them. CDR3 nucleotides: TGCAGTGCTTTGAGGCAGGACAATCAGCCCCAGCATTTT. Translating it yields CSALRQDNQPQHF.

In this sample, this clonotype turned up many times. V gene TRBV3-1 combines with J gene TRBJ1-5, with D perhaps matching TRBD1 (5 bases). The CDR3 consists of 14 residues. With 4 bases removed from V and 2 bases from J, the gap between germline ends came to 9 bases. Germline CDR1 is LGHDT and CDR2 is YNNKEL (reference sequence). CDR3: CASSPGTGNQPQHF. CDR3 DNA sequence: TGTGCCAGCAGCCCAGGGACGGGCAATCAGCCCCAGCATTTT.

This clonotype was found many times. V and J are TRBV10-3 and TRBJ2-1, with D tentatively TRBD1 or TRBD2 (5 bases each). Trimming stripped 10 bases from V and 8 bases from J, with 21 bases between. The germline V gene encodes CDR1 ENHRY and CDR2 SYGVKD. This CDR3 region has 14 residues. CDR3 sequence (DNA): TGTGCCACCACCGGTGGGGACCCCAGAGATGAGCAGTTCTTC. It yields the protein CATTGGDPRDEQFF.

V gene TRBV5-1 combines with J gene TRBJ1-1; weak D call: TRBD1 (6 bases). From germline, CDR1 is SGHRS and CDR2 YFSETQ. The CDR3 runs to 15 residues. V was clipped by 0 bases and J by 8 bases, with 17 bases between them. The CDR3 DNA reads TGCGCCAGCAGCTTGGAGGGGGGGCGAAGCGCCGAAGCTTTCTTT. This translates into CASSLEGGRSAEAFF.

This clonotype was counted at least ten times. The rearrangement uses TRBV4-1 and TRBJ1-1; 8 positions agree with TRBD1. The CDR3 is 20 amino acids. Trimming took 4 bases from V and 0 from J; bases not matched to a gene: 19. Germline CDR1 reads MGHRA; CDR2 reads YSYEKL. In nucleotides, the CDR3 is TGCGCCAGCAGCCCTACAGGGATGGGAACAGGGGGACTCATGAACACTGAAGCTTTCTTT. This codes for CASSPTGMGTGGLMNTEAFF.

This clonotype was detected many times. The V call is TRBV4-2, the J call TRBJ2-2, with 7 bases matching TRBD2. J gave up 3 bases and V 0 bases, and 7 bases lay outside the gene matches. Germline lookup yields CDR1 LGHNA and CDR2 YNFKEQ. This CDR3 region has 17 residues. The chain's CDR3 is CASSQDHGRSDTGELFF. Here the CDR3 DNA reads TGTGCCAGCAGCCAAGATCACGGGAGGTCGGACACCGGGGAGCTGTTTTTT.

This clonotype was observed many times. The chain recombines TRBV5-5 with TRBJ1-2; D perhaps matches TRBD1 (5 bases). Germline V gene lookup returns CDR1 SGHKS and CDR2 YYEKEE (reference sequence). There are 16 residues in the CDR3. Trimming took 6 bases from V and 4 from J, leaving 22 bases between them. As DNA, the CDR3 is TGTGCCAGCACCCCTGTGGGAGAGGGGAAGACCTATGGCTACACCTTC. This codes for CASTPVGEGKTYGYTF.

This clonotype was recorded many times. The chain employs TRBV20-1 and TRBJ1-1; D remains unclear. This CDR3 is 14 amino acids long. Germline CDR1 and CDR2: DFQATT and SNEGSKA (reference sequence). With 0 bases removed from V and 0 bases from J, the gap between germline ends came to 8 bases. The CDR3 region is CSARDGQMNTEAFF. The CDR3 DNA reads TGCAGTGCTAGAGATGGGCAAATGAACACTGAAGCTTTCTTT.

This clonotype was counted at least ten times. The V call is TRBV5-1, the J call TRBJ2-3; D is perhaps TRBD2 (6 bases). V lost 3 bases, J lost 1 base, and 15 bases lay in between. This CDR3 has 16 amino acids. Germline V gives CDR1 SGHRS, CDR2 YFSETQ. This CDR3 is CASSYFPSGGTDTQYF. The CDR3 nucleotides read TGCGCCAGCAGCTATTTCCCCTCGGGAGGCACAGATACGCAGTATTTT.

This clonotype was detected ten times or more. The chain is built from TRBV14 and TRBJ1-2; D remains unclear. The ends were cut back, 1 base at V and 8 bases at J, with 11 bases in the middle. The CDR3 contains 13 residues. Germline lookup yields CDR1 SGHDN and CDR2 FVKESK. The CDR3 protein is CASSQVSTTGYTF. CDR3 bases: TGTGCCAGCAGCCAAGTCTCCACTACGGGCTACACCTTC.

At least ten counts were recorded for this clonotype. This sequence joins TRBV7-9 and TRBJ2-5; D is ambiguous. Germline V lookup: CDR1 SEHNR, CDR2 FQNEAQ (reference sequence). The CDR3 extends over 9 amino acids. The chain's CDR3 is CAVEETQYF. Written as DNA, the CDR3 is TGTGCTGTGGAGGAGACCCAGTACTTC.

The chain recombines TRBV7-3 with TRBJ1-3; the D is unclear. CDR3 size: 13 residues. The V gene lost 7 bases and the J gene lost 12 bases, with 19 bases spanning the gap. The V gene's germline CDR1 is SGHTA and CDR2 FQGTGA. This CDR3 is CASTDLICLFIYF. The CDR3 nucleotides read TGTGCCAGCACCGACCTGATCTGCCTTTTCATATATTTT.

This clonotype was found many times. The chain recombines TRBV5-1 with TRBJ2-2; 10 bases align to TRBD1. CDR1 is SGHRS and CDR2 is YFSETQ in the germline V gene. V dropped 4 bases and J dropped 3; count of bases not matched to a gene: 6. The CDR3 runs 16 residues. The CDR3 coding sequence is TGCGCCAGCAGCAACCGACAGGGGGCGGACACCGGGGAGCTGTTTTTT. Amino acids: CASSNRQGADTGELFF. Supplemented by reference TRBV5-1 and TRBJ2-2, the full variable domain reads KAGVTQTPRYLIKTRGQQVTLSCSPISGHRSVSWYQQTPGQGLQFLFEYFSETQRNKGNFPGRFSGRQFSNSRSEMNVSTLELGDSALYLCASSNRQGADTGELFFGEGSRLTVL.

This clonotype appeared many times. This rearrangement joins TRBV5-1 to TRBJ2-1; 11 bases are a match to TRBD2. J lost 6 bases, V lost 3 bases, and 8 bases had no gene match. Germline values: CDR1 SGHRS, CDR2 YFSETQ. The CDR3 length is 16 residues. DNA for the CDR3: TGCGCCAGCAGCTACACTAGCGGGAGCGGGCGCAATGAGCAGTTCTTC. Translation: CASSYTSGSGRNEQFF. Full variable domain (remainder filled in from reference TRBV5-1 and TRBJ2-1): KAGVTQTPRYLIKTRGQQVTLSCSPISGHRSVSWYQQTPGQGLQFLFEYFSETQRNKGNFPGRFSGRQFSNSRSEMNVSTLELGDSALYLCASSYTSGSGRNEQFFGPGTRLTVL.